Listed below are T cell receptor beta chains from one sample, sequenced in a study of identical twins. TCRdb called the 5' RACE reads again in MiXCR, with one record for every CDR3 protein. Among about 340,000 distinct CDR3 sequences listed, 12% were seen once. These data also featured in a second study, about yellow fever vaccine responses in identical twins.

Sample: CD8+ T cells sorted from blood. These receptors originate from a woman younger than 30 in good health. Both conserved end residues are part of each CDR3. A D gene is named only where the DNA matches it firmly. Not all rows give a size; the values are once, few, many and, for expanded clones, a class.

TRBV12-3/TRBV12-4	-	-	TRBJ1-2	CASSFGRDARSYTF	TGTGCCAGCAGTTTCGGAAGGGATGCGAGGAGCTACACCTTC
TRBV13	-	-	TRBJ2-2	CASSDWTETNTGELFF	TGTGCCAGCAGCGACTGGACGGAGACGAACACCGGGGAGCTGTTTTTT
TRBV29-1	-	many	TRBJ2-5	CSVERPGRRTTQETQYF	TGCAGCGTTGAGCGCCCTGGGAGGCGGACAACCCAAGAGACCCAGTACTTC
TRBV13	-	-	TRBJ2-4	CASSFGEGNIQYF	TGTGCCAGCAGCTTCGGTGAGGGAAACATTCAGTACTTC
TRBV14	-	-	TRBJ2-1	CASSPFGRGMNEQFF	TGTGCCAGCAGCCCCTTCGGCAGAGGGATGAATGAGCAGTTCTTC
TRBV13	TRBD2	few	TRBJ2-3	CATRTGTSGDTQYF	TGTGCCACTCGGACCGGGACTAGTGGGGATACGCAGTATTTT
TRBV4-1	TRBD2	many	TRBJ2-2	CASSQIRAGGNTGELFF	TGCGCCAGCAGCCAAATCCGAGCGGGGGGAAACACCGGGGAGCTGTTTTTT
TRBV2	TRBD2	once	TRBJ2-7	CASRPRLAGTYFEQYF	TGTGCCAGCAGGCCACGACTAGCGGGAACCTATTTTGAGCAGTACTTC
TRBV4-1	TRBD2	-	TRBJ2-2	CASSQRPLAGETGELFF	TGCGCCAGCAGCCAAAGGCCCCTAGCGGGGGAAACCGGGGAGCTGTTTTTT
TRBV15	TRBD1	few	TRBJ1-1	CATSRDRGPGTEAFF	TGTGCCACCAGCAGGGACAGGGGGCCGGGTACTGAAGCTTTCTTT
TRBV2	-	-	TRBJ2-3	CASSQTVGNTDTQYF	TGTGCCAGCAGTCAGACAGTGGGGAACACAGATACGCAGTATTTT
TRBV7-8	TRBD2	many	TRBJ2-7	CASSWTSGSYEQYF	TGTGCCAGCAGCTGGACTAGCGGGAGCTACGAGCAGTACTTC
TRBV12-3/TRBV12-4	TRBD1	few	TRBJ1-1	CASSPRTGQAFF	TGTGCCAGCAGTCCTAGGACAGGGCAAGCTTTCTTT
TRBV7-6	-	few	TRBJ2-2	CASRITTGELFF	TGTGCCAGCAGAATTACCACCGGGGAGCTGTTTTTT
TRBV27	-	few	TRBJ1-5	CASSPRTASNQPQHF	TGTGCCAGCAGCCCCCGGACGGCCAGCAATCAGCCCCAGCATTTT
TRBV28	-	few	TRBJ2-1	CASSLWGYEQFF	TGTGCCAGCAGTTTATGGGGATATGAGCAGTTCTTC
TRBV27	-	few	TRBJ2-1	CASTLALGGEQFF	TGTGCCAGTACGCTAGCGCTCGGCGGGGAGCAGTTCTTC
TRBV18	-	few	TRBJ2-7	CASSPPDWGSYEQYF	TGTGCCAGCTCACCACCGGATTGGGGGTCCTACGAGCAGTACTTC
TRBV7-9	TRBD2	-	TRBJ2-1	CASNPPSVAGDEQFF	TGTGCCAGCAACCCCCCGAGTGTAGCGGGAGATGAGCAGTTCTTC
TRBV27	TRBD2	few	TRBJ2-4	CASALAGALAKNIQYF	TGTGCCAGCGCACTAGCGGGGGCTCTAGCCAAAAACATTCAGTACTTC
TRBV5-1	-	few	TRBJ1-6	CASSYRASNSPLHF	TGCGCCAGCAGCTACAGGGCCTCAAATTCACCCCTCCACTTT
TRBV28	-	-	TRBJ2-3	CASSLGYNTDTQYF	TGTGCCAGCAGTTTAGGATACAACACAGATACGCAGTATTTT
TRBV12-3/TRBV12-4	-	many	TRBJ2-5	CASDKVGGETQYF	TGTGCCAGCGACAAAGTAGGCGGGGAGACCCAGTACTTC
TRBV5-1	TRBD2	-	TRBJ2-3	CASSLGLTSDDTQYF	TGCGCCAGCAGCTTGGGCCTGACTAGCGACGATACGCAGTATTTT
TRBV28	-	few	TRBJ2-1	CASSPSRGGEQFF	TGTGCCAGCAGTCCCTCGCGGGGCGGTGAGCAGTTCTTC
TRBV27	-	few	TRBJ1-4	CASKDLGTTNEKLFF	TGTGCCAGCAAAGACCTGGGTACAACTAATGAAAAACTGTTTTTT
TRBV29-1	TRBD1	-	TRBJ2-2	CSVRRGQGDTGELFF	TGCAGCGTTCGTAGGGGACAGGGTGACACCGGGGAGCTGTTTTTT
TRBV2	-	few	TRBJ2-5	CATLTRGRETQYF	TGTGCCACTTTGACCAGAGGAAGGGAGACCCAGTACTTC
TRBV4-1	-	few	TRBJ1-2	CASSQDSAGYTF	TGCGCCAGCAGCCAAGATTCTGCTGGCTACACCTTC
TRBV20-1	-	many	TRBJ2-7	CSARDVSEQYF	TGCAGTGCTAGAGATGTGTCCGAGCAGTACTTC
TRBV7-2	-	few	TRBJ1-1	CASSLDAGSTEAFF	TGTGCCAGCAGCTTAGATGCAGGGAGCACTGAAGCTTTCTTT
TRBV7-8	TRBD2	few	TRBJ2-1	CASSSRKRESSYNEQFF	TGTGCCAGCAGCTCCAGGAAGCGGGAAAGCTCCTACAATGAGCAGTTCTTC
TRBV2	-	-	TRBJ2-1	CASSFVLLNEQFF	TGTGCCAGCAGTTTCGTCCTCCTCAATGAGCAGTTCTTC
TRBV12-3/TRBV12-4	-	few	TRBJ1-2	CASSDPRGRGYTF	TGTGCCAGCAGTGACCCCAGGGGAAGGGGCTACACCTTC
TRBV9	-	few	TRBJ1-3	CASTPRGSGNTIYF	TGTGCCAGCACCCCCCGCGGGTCTGGAAACACCATATATTTT
TRBV7-9	TRBD2	-	TRBJ2-1	CASSPPSGGAYNEQFF	TGTGCCAGCAGCCCTCCTAGCGGGGGGGCCTACAATGAGCAGTTCTTC
TRBV20-1	TRBD2	-	TRBJ2-1	CSARTSGDYNEQFF	TGCAGTGCAAGGACTAGCGGGGACTACAATGAGCAGTTCTTC